Listed below are T cell receptor beta chains from one sample, sequenced in a study of T cell responses to AZD1222 COVID-19 vaccine. The repertoire was sequenced with immunoSEQ multiplex PCR; TCRdb's copy has only in-frame clones and lacks some. This sample yields some 130,000 clones, of which approximately 90% are seen a single time; 6.5% to 8.5% belongs to the top ten. The sample consisted of peripheral blood, taken on day 0 of AZD1222 vaccination. These receptors were collected from an adult in good health. CDR3s include the opening cysteine and the closing phenylalanine or tryptophan. The order of the fields is V gene, clone size, J gene, D gene, CDR3 DNA, CDR3 protein. D genes are given only for firm matches. Some rows mark clone size as missing; the rest say once, few, many or name a class of expanded clone.

TRBV10-3,.,TRBJ2-1,.,TGTGCCATCAGTGAGTCGGGTCCCTGGGGCAATGAGCAGTTCTTC,CAISESGPWGNEQFF
TRBV18,few,TRBJ1-1,.,TGTGCCAGCTCACCTGAAAGGGCCACTGAAGCTTTCTTT,CASSPERATEAFF
TRBV7-2,.,TRBJ2-7,TRBD2,TGTGCCAGCAGCTTACTAGGACTAGCGGGGGGCTACGAGCAGTACTTC,CASSLLGLAGGYEQYF
TRBV5-6,.,TRBJ2-1,.,TGTGCCAGCAGCAGACGGCTCTCCTACAATGAGCAGTTCTTC,CASSRRLSYNEQFF
TRBV18,.,TRBJ1-3,.,TGTGCCAGCTCACCACTCCTGGGGGCCACTGGAAACACCATATATTTT,CASSPLLGATGNTIYF
TRBV3-1/TRBV3-2,.,TRBJ1-1,.,TGTGCCAGCAGCCCGACAGGGAACACTGAAGCTTTCTTT,CASSPTGNTEAFF
TRBV2,.,TRBJ1-5,.,TGTGCCAGCGGGGGAGGGGGGCCCCAGCATTTT,CASGGGGPQHF
TRBV7-2,once,TRBJ1-1,TRBD1,TGTGCCAGCAGCTCCCCCGTGGTAGGGGGCAGGAGCACTGAAGCTTTCTTT,CASSSPVVGGRSTEAFF
TRBV29-1,once,TRBJ2-7,.,TGCAGCGTCCATGTTTCCTACGAGCAGTACTTC,CSVHVSYEQYF
TRBV6-5,.,TRBJ2-7,.,TGTGCCAGCAGTTCGGATACGTGGGCCTACGAGCAGTACTTC,CASSSDTWAYEQYF
TRBV7-3,.,TRBJ1-1,.,TGTGCCAGCAGCTTTTTGGGAGACACTGAAGCTTTCTTT,CASSFLGDTEAFF
TRBV5-1,.,TRBJ1-6,.,TGCGCCAGCAGCTTGGGGGGGTACAATTCACCCCTCCACTTT,CASSLGGYNSPLHF
TRBV27,.,TRBJ1-6,TRBD1,TGTGCCAGCAGTTTATTTGTCGGGGAGGGGGCGGCTTCACCCCTCCACTTT,CASSLFVGEGAASPLHF
TRBV9,.,TRBJ2-2,.,TGTGCCAGCAGCGTAGTGTCTGGGTTCACCGGGGAGCTGTTTTTT,CASSVVSGFTGELFF
TRBV2,once,TRBJ2-5,.,TGTGCCAGCAGTGAAGCGGTACCGTGGGGGACCCAGTACTTC,CASSEAVPWGTQYF
TRBV9,.,TRBJ1-2,TRBD1,TGTGCCAGCAGCGTAGCAGCAAGGACAGGAGGGCCTGGGGACTATGGCTACACCTTC,CASSVAARTGGPGDYGYTF
TRBV7-3,medium-sized,TRBJ2-2,TRBD2,TGTGCCAGCAGTCGACTAGCGTACGGGGAGCTGTTTTTT,CASSRLAYGELFF
TRBV6-4,.,TRBJ2-1,TRBD2,TGTGCCAGCAGTGACTCTTCTAGCGGGGGCCATGAGCAGTTCTTC,CASSDSSSGGHEQFF
TRBV4-1,.,TRBJ1-5,.,TGCGCCAGCAGCCATGAGGAGCCGACAGGATCCAATCAGCCCCAGCATTTT,CASSHEEPTGSNQPQHF
TRBV3-1/TRBV3-2,.,TRBJ1-5,TRBD1,TGTGCCAGCAGCCCGGGACAGTATAGCAATCAGCCCCAGCATTTT,CASSPGQYSNQPQHF
TRBV7-3,.,TRBJ2-2,.,TGTGCCAGCAGCCCAAACCCCACGAACACCGGGGAGCTGTTTTTT,CASSPNPTNTGELFF
TRBV5-5,.,TRBJ1-2,.,TGTGCCAGCAGCTTTGGGGTGGGCTATGGCTACACCTTC,CASSFGVGYGYTF
TRBV9,.,TRBJ1-2,.,TGTGCCAGCAGCCCTGCGGGAGGCTATGGCTACACCTTC,CASSPAGGYGYTF
TRBV6-4,.,TRBJ2-2,.,TGTGCCAGCAGTTCCAGAACTAACACCGGGGAGCTGTTTTTT,CASSSRTNTGELFF
TRBV5-1,.,TRBJ2-3,.,TGCGCCAGCAGCTTGGGTGGGCCGGGGACAGATACGCAGTATTTT,CASSLGGPGTDTQYF
TRBV28,.,TRBJ2-2,TRBD2,TGTGCCAGCAGTTTAACGACTAGCGGGAACGGGGAGCTGTTTTTT,CASSLTTSGNGELFF
TRBV19,once,TRBJ2-6,.,TGTGCCAGTAACGACCGCTCTGGGGCCAACGTCCTGACTTTC,CASNDRSGANVLTF
TRBV7-2,once,TRBJ1-2,.,TGTGCCAGCAGCTTAGTTGGGGGAGGAGGCTACACCTTC,CASSLVGGGGYTF
TRBV27,.,TRBJ1-6,.,TGTGCCAGCAGTCTGAGTTCCAGGGGTCTGGGGAGTTCACCCCTCCACTTT,CASSLSSRGLGSSPLHF
TRBV18,.,TRBJ1-3,.,TGTGCCAGCTCACCACGGGATATGGGTGGAAACACCATATATTTT,CASSPRDMGGNTIYF
TRBV5-6,.,TRBJ2-7,TRBD2,TGTGCCAGCAGCTTACGGGGGGGCACCTACGAGCAGTACTTC,CASSLRGGTYEQYF
TRBV7-9,once,TRBJ1-4,.,TGTGCCAGCAGCATCAACAATGAAAAACTGTTTTTT,CASSINNEKLFF
TRBV6-2/TRBV6-3,.,TRBJ1-1,.,TGTGCCAGCAGTTACGCGGGAATGAACGGAAACACTGAAGCTTTCTTT,CASSYAGMNGNTEAFF
TRBV6-6,.,TRBJ1-1,.,TGTGCCAGCAGTTACTCCATCGCGAACACTGAAGCTTTCTTT,CASSYSIANTEAFF
TRBV19,.,TRBJ1-6,TRBD1,TGTGCCAGTAGTACGGACAGGGCCGTGTCCAATTCACCCCTCCACTTT,CASSTDRAVSNSPLHF
TRBV5-4,.,TRBJ2-5,.,TGTGCCAGCAGCTTGCCCCATCCGGGAATTTCGTACCAAGAGACCCAGTACTTC,CASSLPHPGISYQETQYF
TRBV7-2,.,TRBJ2-7,TRBD1,TGTGCCAGCAGCTTAGGGACAGGGAAGCCCGACGAGCAGTACTTC,CASSLGTGKPDEQYF
TRBV29-1,once,TRBJ1-5,.,TGCAGCGTTGCGATGGGAAACGATCAGCCCCAGCATTTT,CSVAMGNDQPQHF
TRBV24-1,.,TRBJ2-2,.,TGTGCCACCAGTGATCCTCTGGAAACCGGGGAGCTGTTTTTT,CATSDPLETGELFF
TRBV9,.,TRBJ1-6,.,TGTGCCAGCAGCGTCGGACCGGGACAATATAATTCACCCCTCCACTTT,CASSVGPGQYNSPLHF
TRBV5-1,.,TRBJ2-3,.,TGCGCCAGCAGCTTGGCCGGGGTTAGCACAGATACGCAGTATTTT,CASSLAGVSTDTQYF
TRBV7-2,.,TRBJ1-2,.,TGTGCCAGCAGCTTAGGAGAGGTCGGCTATGGCTACACCTTC,CASSLGEVGYGYTF
TRBV5-1,.,TRBJ1-4,.,TGCGCCAGCCCCCACAGGGAAAGAGAGGTGGAAACTAATGAAAAACTGTTTTTT,CASPHREREVETNEKLFF
TRBV28,.,TRBJ2-5,TRBD1,TGTGTCTCTAAAAGACAGGGTGAAGAGACCCAGTACTTC,CVSKRQGEETQYF